This entry is about one TCR beta chain. The data belong to a study of blood T cell repertoires in COVID-19. The wider study: Specimens from acute and convalescent COVID-19 originated in the United States, Italy and Spain.

Original processing methods: The assay estimated nucleated cells by amplifying reference gene primers. TCRdb's table, derived via immunoSEQ multiplex PCR, lists solely in-frame clones and lacks some. That table furnishes V, J and clone size, whereas the DNA furnished D and trimming. The table has 150,000 to 200,000 clones, 90% to 95% seen once; the top ten hold about 2%. The V gene end was trimmed by 0 bases and the J gene end by 4 bases; junction bases not matched to a gene: 11. The CDR3 consists of 17 residues. CDR1 SGHDT and CDR2 YYEEEE come from the germline V gene. Seattle's enrolled individuals joined amid active infection and were then monitored longitudinally.

This clonotype was obtained from a woman in her sixties with COVID-19, enrolled during active disease. The gene calls are TRBV5-6 and TRBJ2-5; 8 nucleotides line up with TRBD2. The sequencing input was peripheral blood. DNA of the CDR3: TGTGCCAGCAGCTTGGCCTTTAGCGGGACGGAGGGAGAGACCCAGTACTTC. Residues: CASSLAFSGTEGETQYF.